The 2 T cell receptor beta chains presented below share a single source sample, sequenced in a study of brain T cells in children with intractable seizures. TCRdb's copy holds only in-frame clones and misses some; the assay was immunoSEQ multiplex PCR. This table has approximately 44,000 clones, around 90% appearing once. The sequenced sample was peripheral blood, obtained at surgery. The receptors here all came from a girl aged 2-9 years with tuberous sclerosis and intractable seizures.

This rearrangement joins TRBV3-1 (or the pseudogene TRBV3-2) to TRBJ2-5; the match to TRBD2 covers 8 bases. The CDR3 consists of 17 residues. Germline CDR1 LGHDT, CDR2 YNNKEL (reference sequence). V lost 0 bases, J lost 2 bases, and 8 bases stayed unmatched. The chain's CDR3 is CASSQDQDSGAQETQYF. CDR3 nucleotides: TGTGCCAGCAGCCAAGATCAGGATAGCGGGGCTCAAGAGACCCAGTACTTC.

The chain couples TRBV6-5 to TRBJ2-5; tentatively, D is TRBD1 (6 bases). The germline gives CDR1 MNHEY, CDR2 SVGAGI. This CDR3 comprises 13 residues. V dropped 6 bases and J dropped 2 bases, with 10 bases sitting between them. The CDR3 sequence is CASRDRVQETQYF. CDR3 sequence (DNA): TGTGCCAGCAGGGACAGAGTACAAGAGACCCAGTACTTC.